This TCR beta chain originates from a study of regulatory T cells in long-lasting Graves disease. Findings of the study overall: Persistent disease was characterized by preferential usage of TRBV28, TRBJ1-2 and TRBJ2-5.

Arm-PCR of CDR3 regions and iRepertoire HTBI primers were used to build TCR beta libraries. TCRdb passed the multiplex PCR reads through MiXCR, listing each CDR3 protein once. Among under 450,000 distinct CDR3 sequences listed, approximately 12% were seen once. There are many counts of this clonotype. Its antigen remains unidentified. Sample time point: newly diagnosed GD, antithyroid drugs for less than 3 months. PBMC-derived RNA was used for the TCR library. The V gene's germline CDR1 is LGHNA and CDR2 YSLEER. CDR3 length: 18 residues. V lost 0 bases and J lost 6; bases outside the gene matches: 15. Separately, the same data were catalogued under a study of T cells in Graves' hyperthyroidism and ophthalmopathy. That report notes: Disease duration under 2 months; hyperthyroidism patients were aged 18 to 65. The TCR CDR3 was amplified in a first-round RT-PCR using the HTBI primer set. Using 13 V-J features, a model discriminated ophthalmopathy from stable hyperthyroidism.

The source was peripheral blood mononuclear cells (PBMCs), collected at new diagnosis, from a patient treated with antithyroid drugs. This receptor was taken from a young woman with Graves disease. This rearrangement joins TRBV4-3 to TRBJ1-2; 8 bases agree with TRBD1. CDR3: CASSQEAPGTGGVDGYTF. The CDR3 region has the DNA TGCGCCAGCAGCCAAGAAGCCCCCGGGACAGGTGGTGTGGATGGCTACACCTTC.